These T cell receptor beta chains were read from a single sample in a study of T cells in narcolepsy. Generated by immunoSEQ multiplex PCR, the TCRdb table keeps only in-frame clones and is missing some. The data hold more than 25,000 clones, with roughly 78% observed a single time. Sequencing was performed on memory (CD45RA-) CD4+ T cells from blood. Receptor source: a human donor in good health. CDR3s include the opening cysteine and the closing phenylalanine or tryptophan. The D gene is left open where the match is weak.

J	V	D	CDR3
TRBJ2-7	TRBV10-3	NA	CAISESLSYEQYF
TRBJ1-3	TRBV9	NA	CASSFGDSGNTIYF
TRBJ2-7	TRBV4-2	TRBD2	CASSQVSGGAQGEQYF
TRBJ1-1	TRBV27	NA	CASSPHRVRGLMNTEAFF
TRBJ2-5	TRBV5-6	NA	CASSLGGTALETQYF
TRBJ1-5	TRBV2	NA	CASSNGRDQPQHF
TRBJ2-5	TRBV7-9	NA	CASSLRAMETQYF
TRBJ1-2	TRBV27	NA	CASSLDSNYGYTF
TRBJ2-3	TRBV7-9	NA	CASSWGTAADTQYF
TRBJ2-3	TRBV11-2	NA	CASRLSNTQYF
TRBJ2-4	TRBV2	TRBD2	CASSATSGSISKNIQYF
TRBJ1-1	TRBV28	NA	CASRTLGSLNTEAFF
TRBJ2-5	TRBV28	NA	CASGRQMEETQYF
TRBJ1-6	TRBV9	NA	CASSPISSGSPLHF
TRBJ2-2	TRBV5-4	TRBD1	CASSLGQGAYHEELFF
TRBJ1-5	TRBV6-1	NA	CASSEAFSNQPQHF
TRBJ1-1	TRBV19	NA	CASGTRKGGSANTEAFF
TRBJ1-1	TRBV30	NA	CAWNLQGFVAEAFF
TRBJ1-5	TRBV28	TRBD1	CASSEQGGNQPQHF
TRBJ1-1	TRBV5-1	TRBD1	CASSALGTGNTEAFF
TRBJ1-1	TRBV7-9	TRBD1	CASSRDRGHTEAFF
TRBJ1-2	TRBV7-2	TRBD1	CASSGDRGIEGYTF
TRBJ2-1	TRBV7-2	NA	CASSFDLYRSYNEQFF
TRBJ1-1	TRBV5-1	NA	CASSLQEATEAFF
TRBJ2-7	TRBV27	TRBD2	CASRPPGLAKYEQYF
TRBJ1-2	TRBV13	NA	CASTGAGYGYTF
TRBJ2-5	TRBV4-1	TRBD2	CASSQASSPSGSARTQYF
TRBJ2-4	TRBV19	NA	CASSPMGSAKNIQYF
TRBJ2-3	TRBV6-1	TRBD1	CASKLQGATDTQYF
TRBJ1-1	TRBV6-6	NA	CASSPGRGWVTEAFF
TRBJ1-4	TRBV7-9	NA	CASSSRRGAEKLFF
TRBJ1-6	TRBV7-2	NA	CASSQTGMNSPLHF
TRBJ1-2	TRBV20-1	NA	CSARAGGYTF
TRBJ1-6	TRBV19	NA	CASSIGTRYNSPLHF
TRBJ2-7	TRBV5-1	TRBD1	CASSLEGTDSYEQYF
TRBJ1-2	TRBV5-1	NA	CASSLVRGDGYTF
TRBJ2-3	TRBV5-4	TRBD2	CASSLASGTKDTQYF
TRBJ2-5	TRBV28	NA	CASSRGTETQYF
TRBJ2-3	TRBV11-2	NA	CASSLSAGTSFQMQYF
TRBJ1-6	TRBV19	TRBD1	CASTMRGRWNSPLHF
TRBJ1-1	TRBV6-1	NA	CASRENTEAFF
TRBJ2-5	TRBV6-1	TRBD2	CASSSAGGFETQYF
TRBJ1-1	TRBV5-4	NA	CASSSRGRGNTEAFF
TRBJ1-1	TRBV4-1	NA	CASSPRVGTEAFF
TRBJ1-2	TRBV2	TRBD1	CASSPGQGVFYGYTF
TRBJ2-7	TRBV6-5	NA	CASRTLLGEQYF